Below are 26 T cell receptor beta chains sequenced from a single sample in a study of blood T cell repertoires in COVID-19. Sequenced by immunoSEQ multiplex PCR; TCRdb stores in-frame clones only, minus some. This table holds approximately 99,000 clones, about 90% found once. The source material was peripheral blood. Source of these receptors: a human donor in a cohort sampled during active COVID-19.

The V call is TRBV7-3, the J call TRBJ2-1, with TRBD1 identical over 10 bases. The V gene's germline CDR1 is SGHTA and CDR2 FQGTGA. The ends lost 8 bases at V and 9 bases at J; junction bases unmatched: 13. The CDR3 spans 15 residues. The CDR3 here is CASAYSGQGLSEQFF. DNA of the CDR3: TGTGCCAGCGCCTACTCGGGACAGGGGTTGAGTGAGCAGTTCTTC. The full variable domain, completed using reference TRBV7-3 and TRBJ2-1, is GAGVSQTPSNKVTEKGKYVELRCDPISGHTALYWYRQSLGQGPEFLIYFQGTGAADDSGLPNDRFFAVRPEGSVSTLKIQRTERGDSAVYLCASAYSGQGLSEQFFGPGTRLTVL.

The chain is built from TRBV3-1 (or the pseudogene TRBV3-2) and TRBJ1-4; a possible D gene is TRBD1 (6 bases). V shed 4 bases and J shed 8 bases, with 14 bases lying between them. CDR1 LGHDT and CDR2 YNNKEL come from the germline V gene (reference sequence). The CDR3 has 14 residues. CDR3 nucleotides: TGTGCCAGCAGCCCAGGGGTTCTCTGGGAAAAACTGTTTTTT. Encoded protein: CASSPGVLWEKLFF.

This clone is a singleton in its sample. The genes are TRBV5-5 and TRBJ1-4; D gene uncertain. This CDR3 contains 14 residues. Germline V lookup: CDR1 SGHKS, CDR2 YYEKEE (reference sequence). The germline V and J ends were trimmed by 0 bases and 4 bases, with 7 bases remaining between them. This CDR3 reads CASSLGSLNEKLFF. The CDR3, as DNA: TGTGCCAGCAGCTTGGGTAGCCTTAATGAAAAACTGTTTTTT.

The chain employs TRBV29-1 and TRBJ2-1, with 11 bases lining up with TRBD2. Trimming took 3 bases from V and 2 from J; bases not matched to a gene: 9. Germline CDR1 is SQVTM and CDR2 is ANQGSEA. This CDR3 contains 17 residues. The CDR3 loop is CSVDGVASGRTYNEQFF. DNA of the CDR3: TGCAGCGTTGATGGTGTGGCTAGCGGGAGGACCTACAATGAGCAGTTCTTC.

The J gene is TRBJ1-1, the V gene TRBV7-3; D is perhaps TRBD1 (5 bases). V was cut by 2 bases and J by 5 bases, with 12 bases left in between. This CDR3 has 14 amino acids. Germline CDR1 and CDR2: SGHTA and FQGTGA. CDR3 in amino acids: CASSLQGLGTEAFF. CDR3 DNA sequence: TGTGCCAGCAGCTTACAGGGTTTGGGGACTGAAGCTTTCTTT.

The J gene is TRBJ2-1, the V gene TRBV7-9, with 7 bases fitting TRBD2. The V segment lost 8 bases and the J segment 6 bases; nucleotides outside the gene matches: 10. Looked up from germline, CDR1 is SEHNR and CDR2 is FQNEAQ (reference sequence). The CDR3 runs 14 residues. The CDR3 sequence: CASDTTSVFNEQFF. CDR3 DNA sequence: TGTGCCAGCGATACAACTAGCGTCTTCAATGAGCAGTTCTTC.

This chain links TRBV5-8 with TRBJ2-7, with D perhaps matching TRBD2 (5 bases). CDR1 SGHTS and CDR2 YDEGEE come from the germline V gene. Trimming left V 2 bases short and J 6 bases short, with 9 bases between. The CDR3 is 12 residues long. Here the CDR3 DNA reads TGTGCCAGCAGCTTTGGGGAGAGCGAGCAGTACTTC. It yields the protein CASSFGESEQYF.

The chain is built from TRBV28 and TRBJ1-1; D might be TRBD1 (6 bases). Looked up from germline, CDR1 is MDHEN and CDR2 is SYDVKM. Trimming removed 3 bases at V and 1 base at J, with 12 bases between. CDR3 length equals 15 residues. CDR3 coding DNA: TGTGCCAGCAGTTTCTTGGGGGCCGAGAACACTGAAGCTTTCTTT. Translating it yields CASSFLGAENTEAFF.

V gene TRBV6-2 or TRBV6-3 combines with J gene TRBJ1-5; 9 nucleotides line up with TRBD1. V shed 5 bases and J 0 bases; nucleotides not matched to a gene: 5. This CDR3 has 16 residues. CDR1 is MNHEY, CDR2 SVGEGT, per germline. The CDR3 DNA reads as TGTGCCAGCAGTCTGACAGGGGGTTATAGCAATCAGCCCCAGCATTTT. This codes for CASSLTGGYSNQPQHF.

This chain joins TRBV7-8 and TRBJ2-7; TRBD2 agrees at 9 bases. The CDR3 runs to 16 residues. Per the germline V gene, CDR1 is SGHVS and CDR2 is FQNEAQ. V gave up 1 base and J gave up 4 bases; unmatched junction bases: 8. The CDR3 spells CASSLVTAGGPYEQYF. DNA for the CDR3: TGTGCCAGCAGCTTAGTGACGGCGGGAGGGCCTTACGAGCAGTACTTC. Supplemented by reference TRBV7-8 and TRBJ2-7, the full variable domain reads GAGVSQSPRYKVAKRGQDVALRCDPISGHVSLFWYQQALGQGPEFLTYFQNEAQLDKSGLPSDRFFAERPEGSVSTLKIQRTQQEDSAVYLCASSLVTAGGPYEQYFGPGTRLTVT.

This chain joins TRBV2 and TRBJ2-1; 9 nucleotides agree with TRBD1. Unmatched junction bases numbered 7, after V lost 5 bases and J lost 5 bases. This CDR3 is built from 15 residues. Per the germline V gene, CDR1 is SNHLY and CDR2 is FYNNEI. Written as DNA, the CDR3 is TGTGCCAGCAGTTACCGGGACAGGGTCCACAATGAGCAGTTCTTC. It translates to CASSYRDRVHNEQFF.

This sequence joins TRBV12-3 or TRBV12-4 and TRBJ1-2, with 9 bases that match TRBD1. This CDR3 has 13 residues. The V gene end was trimmed by 5 bases and the J gene end by 6 bases; junction bases not matched to a gene: 4. CDR3 DNA: TGTGCCAGCAGTGACAGGGGGACGGATGGCTACACCTTC. Encoded protein: CASSDRGTDGYTF.

The chain combines TRBV11-1 with TRBJ2-7, with 12 bases aligning to TRBD1. Germline trimming cut 5 bases from V and 2 bases from J; bases unmatched to any gene: 4. Looked up from germline, CDR1 is SGHAT and CDR2 is FQDESV (reference sequence). The CDR3 runs 15 residues. DNA for the CDR3: TGTGCCAGCAGCCATGGGACAGGGGGCGCCTACGAGCAGTACTTC. Translation gives CASSHGTGGAYEQYF.

The rearrangement joins TRBV4-1 to TRBJ2-7; TRBD1 matches 7 bases. V shed 4 bases, J shed 1 base, and the junction held 10 bases outside the gene matches. This CDR3 is built from 16 residues. Germline V gene lookup returns CDR1 MGHRA and CDR2 YSYEKL. The CDR3 DNA is TGCGCCAGCAGCCTGGGCGGACAGGCAAAGTCCTACGAGCAGTACTTC. This sequence encodes CASSLGGQAKSYEQYF.

The rearrangement uses TRBV6-5 and TRBJ1-1; 9 positions match TRBD1. Germline CDR1 reads MNHEY; CDR2 reads SVGAGI. This CDR3 is built from 15 residues. With V trimmed by 4 bases and J by 5 bases, 8 bases remained unmatched. CDR3 loop: CASSSLGQGRTEAFF. Here the CDR3 DNA reads TGTGCCAGCAGTTCACTAGGACAGGGGCGGACTGAAGCTTTCTTT.

The V gene is TRBV6-1, the J gene TRBJ1-5; D not resolved. CDR3 length: 15 residues. Germline V gene data show CDR1 as MNHNS and CDR2 as SASEGT. V lost 3 bases and J lost 0, with 9 bases in between. The chain's CDR3 is CASSDTGFSNQPQHF. CDR3 DNA: TGTGCCAGCAGTGATACGGGGTTTAGCAATCAGCCCCAGCATTTT.

V is TRBV7-9 and J is TRBJ2-1; 8 nucleotides line up with TRBD1. Unmatched junction bases numbered 7, after V lost 6 bases and J lost 3 bases. The CDR3 loop spans 15 amino acids. Germline V gene sequence: CDR1 SEHNR, CDR2 FQNEAQ (reference sequence). CDR3 coding DNA: TGTGCCAGCAGTTCGACCGGGACAGGCTACAATGAGCAGTTCTTC. Translation gives CASSSTGTGYNEQFF.

This chain uses TRBV20-1 with TRBJ2-7, with a weak D call TRBD1 (5 bases). CDR1 and CDR2 from the germline V gene are DFQATT and SNEGSKA (reference sequence). The CDR3 spans 11 residues. Trimming shortened V by 4 bases and J by 5 bases, and 9 bases separated the two germline ends. This chain's CDR3 is CSATSGHEQYF. The CDR3 nucleotides are TGCAGTGCTACCTCAGGGCACGAGCAGTACTTC.

This chain connects TRBV6-2 or TRBV6-3 to TRBJ2-1; D uncertain. Germline V lookup: CDR1 MNHEY, CDR2 SVGEGT. The germline V and J ends were trimmed by 0 bases and 13 bases, with 13 bases remaining between them. This CDR3 is 13 amino acids long. The CDR3 region has the DNA TGTGCCAGCAGTTACTCGTTGTCTACCTTTCAGTTCTTC. This encodes CASSYSLSTFQFF.

This chain connects TRBV19 to TRBJ2-2, with D unclear. V gave up 3 bases and J gave up 4 bases, with 9 bases separating them. The CDR3 consists of 14 residues. The germline gives CDR1 LNHDA, CDR2 SQIVND (reference sequence). The CDR3, as DNA: TGTGCCAGTAGTATGCAGGCCACCACCGGGGAGCTGTTTTTT. Encoded protein: CASSMQATTGELFF.

V and J are TRBV5-4 and TRBJ2-3, with D possibly TRBD1 on 6 matching bases. Germline V gives CDR1 SGHNT, CDR2 YYREEE (reference sequence). The ends were cut back, 4 bases at V and 4 bases at J, with 10 bases in the middle. The CDR3 length is 13 residues. The CDR3 bases are TGTGCCAGCAGCGGGAACAGGGCAGATACGCAGTATTTT. It is translated as CASSGNRADTQYF. The variable domain in full, completed from reference TRBV5-4 and TRBJ2-3, reads ETGVTQSPTHLIKTRGQQVTLRCSSQSGHNTVSWYQQALGQGPQFIFQYYREEENGRGNFPPRFSGLQFPNYSSELNVNALELDDSALYLCASSGNRADTQYFGPGTRLTVL.

This rearrangement joins TRBV9 to TRBJ2-7; TRBD1 agrees at 9 bases. Unmatched junction bases numbered 8, after V lost 4 bases and J lost 3 bases. Germline CDR1 and CDR2: SGDLS and YYNGEE. The CDR3 is 15 residues long. This CDR3 reads CASSSGQGGLYEQYF. CDR3 DNA sequence: TGTGCCAGCAGCTCGGGACAGGGTGGACTCTACGAGCAGTACTTC.

J is TRBJ2-3 and V is TRBV27; weak D call: TRBD2 (6 bases). The V end lost 8 bases, the J end lost 2 bases, and 14 bases lay between the germline ends. The germline V gene encodes CDR1 MNHEY and CDR2 SMNVEV (reference sequence). This CDR3 spans 14 amino acids. CDR3 in amino acids: CASSREKPTDTQYF. The CDR3 DNA is TGTGCCAGCTCCCGGGAGAAACCCACAGATACGCAGTATTTT.

The genes are TRBV14 and TRBJ2-2; 9 nucleotides match TRBD1. The germline V gene has CDR1 SGHDN and CDR2 FVKESK. The CDR3 runs 17 residues. Trimming cost V 2 bases and J 6 bases; bases outside gene matches: 10. The CDR3 here is CASSQLGGQGFSGELFF. The CDR3 region has the DNA TGTGCCAGCAGCCAACTTGGGGGACAGGGATTCTCCGGGGAGCTGTTTTTT.

The genes are TRBV6-2 or TRBV6-3 and TRBJ2-1; D gene unclear. The CDR3 contains 16 residues. The V end was cut by 0 bases, the J end by 4 bases, with 13 bases between. Germline V gene sequence: CDR1 MNHEY, CDR2 SVGEGT. DNA for the CDR3: TGTGCCAGCAGTTACTCGAACCTATTACCTTACAATGAGCAGTTCTTC. It translates to CASSYSNLLPYNEQFF.

The gene calls are TRBV5-1 and TRBJ1-5, with a weak D call TRBD1 (5 bases). Trimming took 1 base from V and 8 from J, leaving 13 bases between them. Germline V gene data show CDR1 as SGHRS and CDR2 as YFSETQ. There are 14 residues in the CDR3. DNA of the CDR3: TGCGCCAGCAGCTTGTTGGGAGGGGAAGAGCCCCAGCATTTT. Translation: CASSLLGGEEPQHF.